One T cell receptor beta chain is described in this entry. The antigen remains unidentified. The sample belongs to a study of cytomegalovirus exposure and HLA in healthy donors. Study results and caveats: Across donors, presence/absence analyses took sequencing depth to be roughly uniform. The authors later linked a missense DCLRE1C variant to TCR beta V- and J-gene trimming. Apparent HLA restriction characterized most CMV-associated TCR beta chains in a later analysis. Fewer N-insertions than the 666-donor mean were reportedly shown by an Asian-associated ancestry cluster in a later analysis.

V was shortened by 0 bases and J by 4 bases, with 10 bases between the two germline ends. The CDR3 extends over 14 amino acids. The germline V gene encodes CDR1 SGDLS and CDR2 YYNGEE. PCR was performed using 60 Vbeta and 13 Jbeta primers. Clones were read by immunoSEQ multiplex PCR, and TCRdb kept only the in-frame ones, dropping some. The sample shows some 140,000 clones, about 84% of them seen only once. The receptor was isolated from a woman aged 40 to 55 in good health and CMV-seropositive. Sequenced material: PBMCs. The chain is built from TRBV9 and TRBJ1-2; possible D gene TRBD1, 6 bases. CDR3 sequence reads: CASSVEGRGYGYTF. The DNA of the CDR3 is TGTGCCAGCAGCGTAGAAGGCAGGGGCTATGGCTACACCTTC.